Shown below are 31 T cell receptor beta chains from a single sample sequenced in a study of T cell repertoires in ileal Crohn's disease. The time point was: inflamed ileum from the surgical specimen. Some clones are missing from TCRdb's copy, which holds only in-frame ones; the method was immunoSEQ multiplex PCR. This sample has roughly 5,800 clones, with over 70% found just once. The sample taken for sequencing was ileal tissue. The receptor set was obtained from an adult with Crohn's disease.

The chain uses TRBV7-8 and TRBJ2-7, with 8 positions matching TRBD1. The CDR3 has 13 residues. Losses at the gene ends were 5 bases for V and 4 bases for J; bases not matched to a gene: 4. Germline CDR1 is SGHVS and CDR2 is FQNEAQ. The CDR3 DNA is TGTGCCAGCAGCCGGGACAGGAGGTACGAGCAGTACTTC. This encodes CASSRDRRYEQYF.

This clone has a single count. The chain links TRBV9 to TRBJ2-3, with 7 bases matching TRBD2. The CDR3 has 14 amino acids. Germline loops: CDR1 SGDLS, CDR2 YYNGEE. The trim removed 4 bases at V and 5 bases at J, leaving 7 bases unmatched. The CDR3 coding sequence is TGTGCCAGCAGCCAGACTAGCCTTAGAGATACGCAGTATTTT. Protein sequence: CASSQTSLRDTQYF. Together with reference TRBV9 and TRBJ2-3, the CDR3 gives the full variable domain: DSGVTQTPKHLITATGQRVTLRCSPRSGDLSVYWYQQSLDQGLQFLIQYYNGEERAKGNILERFSAQQFPDLHSELNLSSLELGDSALYFCASSQTSLRDTQYFGPGTRLTVL.

In this sample, this clone turned up a few times. V and J are TRBV9 and TRBJ2-2; D is possibly TRBD1 (6 bases). Trimming pared 3 bases from V and 7 bases from J, leaving 13 bases between. CDR3 length equals 14 residues. The V gene's germline CDR1 is SGDLS and CDR2 YYNGEE. CDR3 region: CASSARGLGGELFF. The CDR3, as DNA: TGTGCCAGCAGCGCCAGGGGTCTAGGCGGGGAGCTGTTTTTT.

By share, this clone counts as large. The chain links TRBV5-6 to TRBJ2-2; 8 nucleotides line up with TRBD2. V shed 2 bases and J 4 bases; nucleotides not matched to a gene: 7. The germline V gene encodes CDR1 SGHDT and CDR2 YYEEEE. CDR3 size: 16 residues. CDR3 sequence (DNA): TGTGCCAGCAGCTTTGCGACTAGCGAACGCACCGGGGAGCTGTTTTTT. This codes for CASSFATSERTGELFF.

This chain joins TRBV5-4 and TRBJ1-5; D is undetermined. Germline V gene sequence: CDR1 SGHNT, CDR2 YYREEE (reference sequence). V lost 0 bases and J 9 bases, leaving 16 bases between the germline ends. This CDR3 spans 15 amino acids. The CDR3 bases are TGTGCCAGCAGCTTGGGGCCTTTAGCCGCGGGGCCCCAGCATTTT. Translated: CASSLGPLAAGPQHF. The full variable domain, in which reference TRBV5-4 and TRBJ1-5 provide the parts outside the CDR3, is ETGVTQSPTHLIKTRGQQVTLRCSSQSGHNTVSWYQQALGQGPQFIFQYYREEENGRGNFPPRFSGLQFPNYSSELNVNALELDDSALYLCASSLGPLAAGPQHFGDGTRLSIL.

V is TRBV10-3 and J is TRBJ1-2; the D gene is possibly TRBD1 (5 bases). The germline V gene has CDR1 ENHRY and CDR2 SYGVKD. V lost 3 bases to trimming and J lost 6 bases, with 11 bases between them. This CDR3 is 13 amino acids long. CDR3 amino acids: CAISEAGKNGYTF. In DNA, the CDR3 is TGTGCCATCAGTGAAGCAGGGAAGAATGGCTACACCTTC.

This clone was recorded a few times. V and J are TRBV7-2 and TRBJ1-5; D uncertain. The CDR3 runs to 14 residues. Trimming removed 4 bases from V and 5 bases from J, with 12 bases in between. Germline values: CDR1 SGHTA, CDR2 FQGNSA. The CDR3 DNA reads as TGTGCCAGCAGCTCCGTACGTTCGGATCAGCCCCAGCATTTT. Translation: CASSSVRSDQPQHF.

The chain is built from TRBV6-1 and TRBJ1-1; a weak D match, TRBD1 (6 bases). V lost 3 bases, J lost 3 bases, and 20 bases lay in between. This CDR3 comprises 17 residues. CDR1 is MNHNS, CDR2 SASEGT, per germline. The CDR3 region is CASSDTRGVTFYTEAFF. The DNA of the CDR3 is TGTGCCAGCAGTGACACGAGGGGGGTGACATTTTACACTGAAGCTTTCTTT.

The chain joins TRBV5-4 to TRBJ2-1; 13 bases fit TRBD2. Per the germline V gene, CDR1 is SGHNT and CDR2 is YYREEE (reference sequence). Unmatched junction bases numbered 3, after V lost 1 base and J lost 8 bases. The CDR3 spans 15 residues. CDR3 sequence: CASSLTSGGAHEQFF. The CDR3 bases are TGTGCCAGCAGCTTGACTAGCGGGGGGGCCCATGAGCAGTTCTTC.

V is TRBV7-9 and J is TRBJ1-2; TRBD1 might be the D (6 bases). CDR1 is SEHNR, CDR2 FQNEAQ, per germline (reference sequence). The CDR3 is 13 amino acids. V lost 10 bases and J 4 bases, leaving 16 bases between the germline ends. Here the CDR3 reads CATVPGAAYGYTF. In nucleotides, the CDR3 is TGTGCCACCGTCCCAGGGGCGGCCTATGGCTACACCTTC.

The chain carries TRBV12-2 and TRBJ1-6. TRBV12-2 is described as a pseudogene. The CDR3 is 17 residues long. CDR3 nucleotides: TGTGCAAGTCGCTTAAATTGGAAAGCCGTCGGCAATTCACCCCTCCACTTT. This gives the protein CASRLNWKAVGNSPLHF.

This chain links TRBV7-6 with TRBJ1-4, with TRBD1 matching 8 bases. Per germline, CDR1 SGHVS and CDR2 FNYEAQ. The CDR3 runs to 14 residues. Germline trimming cut 5 bases from V and 8 bases from J; bases unmatched to any gene: 7. CDR3 loop: CASSPRTGKEKLFF. CDR3 sequence (DNA): TGTGCCAGCAGCCCTAGGACAGGGAAAGAAAAACTGTTTTTT.

This clone has just one count. The gene calls are TRBV5-6 and TRBJ1-5, with D unclear. Germline CDR1 and CDR2: SGHDT and YYEEEE. V was trimmed by 2 bases and J by 0 bases, leaving 6 bases between them. The CDR3 totals 14 residues. CDR3 sequence reads: CASSFGFSNQPQHF. The DNA for the CDR3 is TGTGCCAGCAGCTTCGGTTTTAGCAATCAGCCCCAGCATTTT.

This clone was observed a single time. This rearrangement joins TRBV10-3 to TRBJ2-1, with TRBD2 matching 7 bases. The junction had 4 bases not matched to a gene; V was cut back by 2 bases and J by 9 bases. Germline-derived CDR1 and CDR2 are ENHRY and SYGVKD. The CDR3 has 13 residues. The CDR3: CAISESGDLEQFF. Here the CDR3 DNA reads TGTGCCATCAGTGAGAGCGGGGACCTTGAGCAGTTCTTC.

This clone was observed once. V and J are TRBV7-9 and TRBJ1-6; TRBD1 agrees at 9 bases. After removal of 4 bases from V and 10 bases from J, the junction contained 11 bases not matched to a gene. Germline CDR1 reads SEHNR; CDR2 reads FQNEAQ (reference sequence). The CDR3 sequence is 16 residues long. This CDR3 is CASSWGNPGQGSPLHF. The DNA for the CDR3 is TGTGCCAGCAGCTGGGGGAATCCGGGACAGGGATCACCCCTCCACTTT.

This chain links TRBV11-2 with TRBJ1-6, with 8 bases that match TRBD1. The CDR3 runs 14 residues. Losses at the gene ends were 4 bases for V and 11 bases for J; bases not matched to a gene: 7. Germline assignment: CDR1 SGHAT and CDR2 FQNNGV. CDR3 coding DNA: TGTGCCAGCAGCTGGGGGGACAGGAGGACACCCCTCCACTTT. Protein sequence: CASSWGDRRTPLHF.

CDR3 nucleotides: TGTGCCAGCAGCTTGGGGACCCAAAACCCCTATGGCTACACCTTC. Protein product: CASSLGTQNPYGYTF. V is TRBV5-5 and J is TRBJ1-2; D gene unclear. Trimming took 0 bases from V and 4 from J, leaving 13 bases between them. The length of the CDR3 is 15 residues. Germline lookup yields CDR1 SGHKS and CDR2 YYEKEE (reference sequence).

The rearrangement joins TRBV7-8 to TRBJ1-6; D unclear. There are 15 residues in the CDR3. V was trimmed by 6 bases and J by 8 bases, leaving 17 bases between them. CDR1 is SGHVS, CDR2 FQNEAQ, per germline. The CDR3 sequence: CASSNWSGEDSPLHF. The DNA of the CDR3 is TGTGCCAGCAGTAATTGGTCTGGGGAAGATTCACCCCTCCACTTT.

This CDR3 reads CASSPKGGSTEAFF. In DNA form, the CDR3 reads TGTGCCAGCAGCCCTAAGGGGGGGAGTACTGAAGCTTTCTTT. This chain links TRBV7-9 with TRBJ1-1; possible D gene TRBD1, 6 bases. Germline loops: CDR1 SEHNR, CDR2 FQNEAQ (reference sequence). This CDR3 spans 14 amino acids. Trimming took off 5 bases at V and 5 bases at J, with 15 bases between the two ends.

V is TRBV29-1 and J is TRBJ2-2, with a weak D call TRBD1 (8 bases). Germline V gene lookup returns CDR1 SQVTM and CDR2 ANQGSEA. This CDR3 spans 13 amino acids. Trimming took off 6 bases at V and 6 bases at J, with 14 bases between the two ends. CDR3 in DNA: TGCAGCGTCCGACAGGGGAGGGCCGGGGAGCTGTTTTTT. It is translated as CSVRQGRAGELFF.

This chain joins TRBV18 and TRBJ2-3, with 12 bases fitting TRBD2. This CDR3 spans 16 amino acids. CDR1 and CDR2 (germline): KGHSH, LQKENI. Unmatched junction bases numbered 8, after V lost 6 bases and J lost 4 bases. The CDR3 sequence: CASSQLAGGRPDTQYF. The CDR3 nucleotides read TGTGCCAGCTCTCAGCTAGCGGGGGGGCGTCCAGATACGCAGTATTTT.

This chain joins TRBV7-9 and TRBJ2-1; 10 nucleotides match TRBD2. Germline V gene sequence: CDR1 SEHNR, CDR2 FQNEAQ (reference sequence). The CDR3 runs 17 residues. V was pared by 5 bases and J by 7 bases, with 14 bases of the junction left unmatched. The DNA for the CDR3 is TGTGCCAGCAGCCCAAAGAGGCTAGCGGGGGTGGAGAATGAGCAGTTCTTC. It is translated as CASSPKRLAGVENEQFF.

V gene TRBV6-4 combines with J gene TRBJ2-3; 8 nucleotides agree with TRBD2. J lost 5 bases, V lost 0 bases, and 7 bases had no gene match. CDR1 and CDR2 (germline): MRHNA, SNTAGT. This CDR3 is 16 amino acids long. The CDR3 loop reads CASSDSSRGGLDTQYF. The CDR3 bases are TGTGCCAGCAGTGACTCGTCCCGGGGGGGCCTAGATACGCAGTATTTT.

V gene TRBV5-1 combines with J gene TRBJ1-1; D gene ambiguous. The CDR3 has 13 residues. CDR1 is SGHRS and CDR2 is YFSETQ in the germline V gene. V gave up 4 bases and J gave up 0 bases, with 7 bases separating them. The CDR3 spells CASSSSMNTEAFF. The DNA for the CDR3 is TGCGCCAGCAGCAGCAGCATGAACACTGAAGCTTTCTTT.

The genes are TRBV4-1 and TRBJ1-5; no firm D call. With 2 bases removed from V and 1 base from J, the gap between germline ends came to 9 bases. The germline V gene encodes CDR1 MGHRA and CDR2 YSYEKL. The CDR3 covers 15 residues. The CDR3 here is CASSQSGGSNQPQHF. CDR3 nucleotides: TGCGCCAGCAGCCAAAGCGGAGGGAGCAATCAGCCCCAGCATTTT.

V gene TRBV18 combines with J gene TRBJ1-1; D is possibly TRBD1 (6 bases). Trimming removed 3 bases at V and 1 base at J, with 12 bases between. CDR3 size: 15 residues. CDR1 KGHSH and CDR2 LQKENI come from the germline V gene. The CDR3 DNA is TGTGCCAGCTCACCTAAGACAGGAGCGAACACTGAAGCTTTCTTT. Protein: CASSPKTGANTEAFF. Together with reference TRBV18 and TRBJ1-1, the CDR3 gives the full variable domain: NAGVMQNPRHLVRRRGQEARLRCSPMKGHSHVYWYRQLPEEGLKFMVYLQKENIIDESGMPKERFSAEFPKEGPSILRIQQVVRGDSAAYFCASSPKTGANTEAFFGQGTRLTVV.

The chain is built from TRBV20-1 and TRBJ2-1; the D gene is possibly TRBD2 (7 bases). V was clipped by 5 bases and J by 9 bases, with 11 bases between them. This CDR3 has 11 amino acids. CDR1 is DFQATT, CDR2 SNEGSKA, per germline (reference sequence). The CDR3: CSAWGGLEQFF. CDR3 coding DNA: TGCAGTGCTTGGGGGGGCCTTGAGCAGTTCTTC.

CDR3 nucleotide sequence: TGTGCCAGCATGGTCCCGGATTTCAATCAGCCCCAGCATTTT. Protein sequence: CASMVPDFNQPQHF. The chain recombines TRBV28 with TRBJ1-5, with D unresolved. Per the germline V gene, CDR1 is MDHEN and CDR2 is SYDVKM. The CDR3 runs 14 residues. The V end was cut by 7 bases, the J end by 3 bases, with 13 bases between. The full variable domain, with the rest looked up from reference TRBV28 and TRBJ1-5, is DVKVTQSSRYLVKRTGEKVFLECVQDMDHENMFWYRQDPGLGLRLIYFSYDVKMKEKGDIPEGYSVSREKKERFSLILESASTNQTSMYLCASMVPDFNQPQHFGDGTRLSIL.

The chain employs TRBV29-1 and TRBJ1-2; D is possibly TRBD1 (5 bases). Trimming shortened V by 3 bases and J by 2 bases, and 10 bases separated the two germline ends. The CDR3 runs 13 residues. The germline gives CDR1 SQVTM, CDR2 ANQGSEA. The CDR3 sequence: CSVEGRGNYGYTF. DNA of the CDR3: TGCAGCGTTGAGGGACGCGGCAACTATGGCTACACCTTC.

This chain uses TRBV18 with TRBJ2-1; 9 nucleotides agree with TRBD1. The length of the CDR3 is 15 residues. V lost 3 bases and J lost 1; bases outside the gene matches: 1. CDR1 and CDR2 (germline): KGHSH, LQKENI. CDR3 nucleotide sequence: TGTGCCAGCTCACCGGGACAGGGTTCCTACAATGAGCAGTTCTTC. Its translation is CASSPGQGSYNEQFF.

This CDR3 reads CASSLGYQETQYF. As DNA, the CDR3 is TGCGCCAGCAGCTTGGGGTACCAAGAGACCCAGTACTTC. The V and J genes are TRBV5-1 and TRBJ2-5, with D unclear. CDR3 length equals 13 residues. Trimming left V 0 bases short and J 0 bases short, with 3 bases between. The germline CDR1 and CDR2 sequences are SGHRS and YFSETQ. The whole variable domain, remainder taken from reference TRBV5-1 and TRBJ2-5, is KAGVTQTPRYLIKTRGQQVTLSCSPISGHRSVSWYQQTPGQGLQFLFEYFSETQRNKGNFPGRFSGRQFSNSRSEMNVSTLELGDSALYLCASSLGYQETQYFGPGTRLLVL.